The 30 T cell receptor beta chains reported below all come from one sample, sequenced in a study of beta chain features in type 1 diabetes. Reverse transcription of all isolated RNA meant that expressed TCRB transcripts were sequenced. Generated by immunoSEQ multiplex PCR, the TCRdb table keeps only in-frame clones and is missing some. This sample has about 320,000 clones, with around 15% found just once. Sequencing was done on a sample of central memory CD4+ T cells from blood. Receptors were obtained from a man under 40 in good health.

This clone was seen at least ten times. V gene TRBV5-1 combines with J gene TRBJ1-4; a possible D gene is TRBD1 (6 bases). Germline-derived CDR1 and CDR2 are SGHRS and YFSETQ. The germline V and J ends were trimmed by 5 bases and 6 bases, with 20 bases remaining between them. There are 16 residues in the CDR3. CDR3 in amino acids: CASRPGLGGADEKLFF. DNA for the CDR3: TGCGCCAGCAGGCCCGGTTTGGGGGGCGCAGATGAAAAACTGTTTTTT.

The rearrangement uses TRBV7-9 and TRBJ1-1; unclear D gene. Germline lookup yields CDR1 SEHNR and CDR2 FQNEAQ (reference sequence). The V and J ends lost 5 bases and 10 bases respectively, with 11 bases between them. The CDR3 length is 11 residues. The chain's CDR3 is CASSNGESAFF. CDR3 in DNA: TGTGCCAGCAGCAATGGGGAATCAGCTTTCTTT.

This clone has ten or more counts. The chain couples TRBV18 to TRBJ2-2; D is uncertain. V was trimmed by 3 bases and J by 13 bases, leaving 12 bases between them. CDR1 and CDR2 (germline): KGHSH, LQKENI. The CDR3 has 12 residues. CDR3 residues: CASSPLGRALFF. The CDR3 coding sequence is TGTGCCAGCTCACCGCTCGGTCGAGCGCTGTTTTTT.

The gene calls are TRBV27 and TRBJ1-2; no firm D call. Trimming pared 7 bases from V and 3 bases from J, leaving 12 bases between. Germline V gene data show CDR1 as MNHEY and CDR2 as SMNVEV (reference sequence). The CDR3 is 13 amino acids. CDR3 bases: TGTGCCAGCAAAACCGCGTTGCACTATGGCTACACCTTC. It specifies CASKTALHYGYTF.

CDR3: CASSWGTGYGYTF. The DNA for the CDR3 is TGTGCCAGCAGCTGGGGGACAGGTTATGGCTACACCTTC. The chain couples TRBV5-6 to TRBJ1-2, with 8 nucleotides matching TRBD1. This CDR3 has 13 amino acids. After removal of 3 bases from V and 5 bases from J, the junction contained 3 bases not matched to a gene. Germline-derived CDR1 and CDR2 are SGHDT and YYEEEE.

This clone was recorded a few times. J is TRBJ2-2 and V is TRBV7-8; D may be TRBD1 or TRBD2 (5 bases each). In germline, CDR1 is SGHVS, CDR2 FQNEAQ. The CDR3 covers 15 residues. V was shortened by 0 bases and J by 5 bases, with 10 bases between the two germline ends. CDR3 nucleotide sequence: TGTGCCAGCAGCTTAGCGCTGTGGGGGACCGGGGAGCTGTTTTTT. As protein: CASSLALWGTGELFF.

The chain couples TRBV7-9 to TRBJ1-2; D is unresolved. The germline gives CDR1 SEHNR, CDR2 FQNEAQ (reference sequence). The CDR3 extends over 12 amino acids. V lost 7 bases and J 1 base, leaving 7 bases between the germline ends. CDR3 protein: CASTEFNYGYTF. In nucleotides, the CDR3 is TGTGCCAGCACCGAATTTAACTATGGCTACACCTTC.

The chain employs TRBV5-6 and TRBJ2-1; 15 nucleotides match TRBD2. Trimming cost V 3 bases and J 6 bases; bases outside gene matches: 7. Germline V lookup: CDR1 SGHDT, CDR2 YYEEEE. The CDR3 covers 17 residues. The CDR3, as DNA: TGTGCCAGCAGCTGGGGACCGGGACTAGCGGGGGGCAATGAGCAGTTCTTC. It specifies CASSWGPGLAGGNEQFF.

Many counts were recorded for this clone. The CDR3 DNA follows: TGTGCCAGCAGCGCACAAAGGGGACTTCTGGCCTACAATGAGCAGTTCTTC. Protein sequence: CASSAQRGLLAYNEQFF. The chain joins TRBV4-2 to TRBJ2-1, with D possibly matching TRBD2 (6 bases). The CDR3 loop spans 17 amino acids. The germline CDR1 and CDR2 sequences are LGHNA and YNFKEQ. V gave up 5 bases and J gave up 2 bases, with 19 bases separating them.

This clone came up a few times. V is TRBV14 and J is TRBJ2-5; D is undetermined. The CDR3 totals 14 residues. In germline, CDR1 is SGHDN, CDR2 FVKESK. Trimming stripped 5 bases from V and 2 bases from J, with 12 bases between. The CDR3: CASSFRTEQETQYF. The CDR3 nucleotides are TGTGCCAGCAGCTTTAGGACGGAACAAGAGACCCAGTACTTC.

In this sample, this clone turned up many times. The CDR3 region is CASSLYRGVHNEQFF. CDR3 DNA sequence: TGTGCCAGCAGCTTATATCGGGGGGTCCACAATGAGCAGTTCTTC. The V call is TRBV7-3, the J call TRBJ2-1; TRBD2 matches 7 bases. This CDR3 has 15 residues. Germline-derived CDR1 and CDR2 are SGHTA and FQGTGA. The V gene end was trimmed by 2 bases and the J gene end by 5 bases; junction bases not matched to a gene: 6.

The chain combines TRBV2 with TRBJ1-4, with 7 bases matching TRBD1. The CDR3 covers 16 residues. V was pared by 1 base and J by 7 bases, with 9 bases of the junction left unmatched. Germline assignment: CDR1 SNHLY and CDR2 FYNNEI. CDR3 sequence reads: CASSEEIAAGGEKLFF. DNA of the CDR3: TGTGCCAGCAGTGAAGAGATAGCGGCAGGGGGTGAAAAACTGTTTTTT.

This clone was detected once. The V gene is TRBV2, the J gene TRBJ1-6, with a weak D call TRBD1 (5 bases). Germline V gives CDR1 SNHLY, CDR2 FYNNEI. V lost 7 bases, J lost 11 bases, and 15 bases lay in between. The CDR3 extends over 13 amino acids. The CDR3 bases are TGTGCCAGCACGGTAGGGGTAACGACACCCCTCCACTTT. Translating it yields CASTVGVTTPLHF.

This clone has only a few counts. CDR3 nucleotide sequence: TGTGCCAGCTCACTCTATTCACAGGGGGCGGACGAGCAGTACGTC. Translated: CASSLYSQGADEQYV. The gene calls are TRBV18 and TRBJ2-7; 9 positions agree with TRBD1. This CDR3 is built from 15 residues. Per germline, CDR1 KGHSH and CDR2 LQKENI. V shed 4 bases, J shed 5 bases, and the junction held 9 bases outside the gene matches.

The sample holds a few counts of this clone. The V gene is TRBV4-3, the J gene TRBJ2-6; D gene ambiguous. The CDR3 loop spans 17 amino acids. V was shortened by 0 bases and J by 0 bases, with 9 bases between the two germline ends. The germline CDR1 and CDR2 sequences are LGHNA and YSLEER. CDR3 in amino acids: CASSQDSLHSGANVLTF. CDR3 coding DNA: TGCGCCAGCAGCCAAGACAGCCTCCACTCTGGGGCCAACGTCCTGACTTTC.

V usage is TRBV7-7 and J usage is TRBJ2-5, with 7 bases identical to TRBD2. Losses at the gene ends were 6 bases for V and 5 bases for J; bases not matched to a gene: 6. This CDR3 contains 13 residues. Germline V gene lookup returns CDR1 SSHAT and CDR2 FNYEAQ (reference sequence). The CDR3 region is CASSRKRGETQYF. CDR3 DNA: TGTGCCAGCAGTCGAAAGCGGGGCGAGACCCAGTACTTC.

The chain carries TRBV6-1 and TRBJ1-2, with a possible D match to TRBD1 (5 bases). Per germline, CDR1 MNHNS and CDR2 SASEGT. The CDR3 covers 13 residues. V was clipped by 6 bases and J by 4 bases, with 12 bases between them. The CDR3 nucleotides are TGTGCCAGCAGCGTAGGGACCTCCTATGGCTACACCTTC. Translation gives CASSVGTSYGYTF.

There are a few counts of this clone. This sequence joins TRBV6-4 and TRBJ2-1; possible D gene TRBD2, 5 bases. CDR1 is MRHNA, CDR2 SNTAGT, per germline. This CDR3 comprises 15 residues. Trimming cost V 4 bases and J 1 base, with 11 bases left between them. CDR3 nucleotide sequence: TGTGCCAGCAGTGGGACCAGAGGGTCCTACAATGAGCAGTTCTTC. Its protein product is CASSGTRGSYNEQFF.

This clone has just a few counts. The rearrangement uses TRBV19 and TRBJ1-5; 8 bases agree with TRBD1. Trimming took 6 bases from V and 3 from J; bases not matched to a gene: 10. The CDR3 totals 16 residues. In germline, CDR1 is LNHDA, CDR2 SQIVND (reference sequence). In DNA form, the CDR3 reads TGTGCCAGTAGGGAGACAGGGGTTCGTAACAATCAGCCCCAGCATTTT. Translation: CASRETGVRNNQPQHF.

In this sample, this clone turned up a few times. The CDR3 region has the DNA TGTGCCAGCTCACCACGACAGGGCAAAAACATTCAGTACTTC. As protein: CASSPRQGKNIQYF. The rearrangement joins TRBV18 to TRBJ2-4; TRBD1 agrees at 7 bases. The CDR3 spans 14 residues. V shed 1 base and J 3 bases; nucleotides not matched to a gene: 0. Germline CDR1 is KGHSH and CDR2 is LQKENI.

This clone was recorded at least ten times. The chain carries TRBV7-2 and TRBJ2-3, with D uncertain. V lost 1 base to trimming and J lost 6 bases, with 8 bases between them. Per germline, CDR1 SGHTA and CDR2 FQGNSA. CDR3 length equals 13 residues. CDR3 nucleotide sequence: TGTGCCAGCAGCTTAGGGAATGGTGATACGCAGTATTTT. As protein: CASSLGNGDTQYF.

This clone was detected only a few times. The chain carries TRBV30 and TRBJ2-2, with unresolved D. Trimming cost V 5 bases and J 2 bases, with 12 bases left between them. Looked up from germline, CDR1 is GTSNPN and CDR2 is SVGIG (reference sequence). CDR3 length: 14 amino acids. CDR3 region: CAWRQVANTGELFF. In DNA form, the CDR3 reads TGTGCCTGGCGGCAGGTGGCTAACACCGGGGAGCTGTTTTTT.

This chain uses TRBV28 with TRBJ2-1; D may be TRBD2 (7 bases). Trimming removed 7 bases at V and 2 bases at J, with 18 bases between. Per germline, CDR1 MDHEN and CDR2 SYDVKM. The CDR3 has 16 residues. The CDR3 is CASKGGGGFTYNEQFF. CDR3 coding DNA: TGTGCCAGCAAAGGCGGGGGCGGGTTTACCTACAATGAGCAGTTCTTC.

This clone was counted a few times. V is TRBV6-5 and J is TRBJ1-2, with TRBD1 identical over 7 bases. Germline values: CDR1 MNHEY, CDR2 SVGAGI. The CDR3 spans 12 residues. Unmatched junction bases numbered 6, after V lost 6 bases and J lost 8 bases. In nucleotides, the CDR3 is TGTGCCAGCAGGTCCCTACAGGGGGGCTACACCTTC. It encodes CASRSLQGGYTF.

This clone was counted a few times. This chain connects TRBV7-2 to TRBJ2-5; D remains unclear. Trimming shortened V by 4 bases and J by 5 bases, and 11 bases separated the two germline ends. The CDR3 loop spans 13 amino acids. Germline V CDR1 and CDR2: SGHTA, FQGNSA. The CDR3 bases are TGTGCCAGCAGCTCCTTAGCCATCGAGACCCAGTACTTC. Encoded protein: CASSSLAIETQYF.

This clone was found a few times. V usage is TRBV29-1 and J usage is TRBJ2-3; D tentatively reads TRBD1 or TRBD2 (5 bases each). The CDR3 runs to 13 residues. V lost 6 bases and J 6 bases, leaving 16 bases between the germline ends. Germline V gene sequence: CDR1 SQVTM, CDR2 ANQGSEA. Here the CDR3 DNA reads TGCAGCGTACGGGGCCTGTCCTCGGATACGCAGTATTTT. Translated, it gives CSVRGLSSDTQYF.

This clone was observed a handful of times. V and J are TRBV11-2 and TRBJ1-5; tentatively, D is TRBD1 (6 bases). This CDR3 spans 14 amino acids. V lost 3 bases and J lost 3, with 9 bases in between. The germline CDR1 and CDR2 sequences are SGHAT and FQNNGV. DNA of the CDR3: TGTGCCAGCAGCTTGGGGGGCCACAATCAGCCCCAGCATTTT. This codes for CASSLGGHNQPQHF. The variable domain in full, completed from reference TRBV11-2 and TRBJ1-5, reads EAGVAQSPRYKIIEKRQSVAFWCNPISGHATLYWYQQILGQGPKLLIQFQNNGVVDDSQLPKDRFSAERLKGVDSTLKIQPAKLEDSAVYLCASSLGGHNQPQHFGDGTRLSIL.

A few counts support this clone. The chain has TRBV6-6 and TRBJ2-7; weak D call: TRBD2 (6 bases). V was clipped by 7 bases and J by 7 bases, with 23 bases between them. The germline V gene encodes CDR1 MNHNY and CDR2 SVGAGI (reference sequence). The CDR3 runs to 15 residues. The CDR3, as DNA: TGTGCCAGCAAACCAAATCTTGGAGGGCCGGGGGAGCAGTACGTC. Residues: CASKPNLGGPGEQYV.

V usage is TRBV27 and J usage is TRBJ2-3; maybe TRBD1 (5 bases). Trimming shortened V by 6 bases and J by 3 bases, and 10 bases separated the two germline ends. The CDR3 loop spans 13 amino acids. Germline V lookup: CDR1 MNHEY, CDR2 SMNVEV (reference sequence). The CDR3 DNA follows: TGTGCCAGCAGAAAACAGGCTACAGATACGCAGTATTTT. Residues: CASRKQATDTQYF.

The gene calls are TRBV19 and TRBJ2-7; 10 bases map to TRBD2. From germline, CDR1 is LNHDA and CDR2 SQIVND (reference sequence). The CDR3 has 14 amino acids. V was pared by 5 bases and J by 7 bases, with 8 bases of the junction left unmatched. DNA of the CDR3: TGTGCCAGTAGTCTCAGCGGGGGGGCTCGGGAGCAGTACTTC. Its translation is CASSLSGGAREQYF. Filled out from reference TRBV19 and TRBJ2-7, the complete variable domain reads DGGITQSPKYLFRKEGQNVTLSCEQNLNHDAMYWYRQDPGQGLRLIYYSQIVNDFQKGDIAEGYSVSREKKESFPLTVTSAQKNPTAFYLCASSLSGGAREQYFGPGTRLTVT.